Shown below are 25 T cell receptor beta chains from a single sample sequenced in a study of T-cell memory formation after mild COVID-19. TCRdb re-analysed the 5' RACE reads in MiXCR, keeping a single row per CDR3 protein. This table has over 400,000 distinct CDR3 sequences, around a quarter appearing once. What was sequenced was PBMCs or a T cell subset sorted from them (not recorded which). The receptors come from an adult woman who had mild COVID-19 (a few samples of this study predate the infection). Cell type and time point are not known.

The rearrangement uses TRBV20-1 and TRBJ1-5; 7 positions agree with TRBD1. Unmatched junction bases numbered 5, after V lost 0 bases and J lost 3 bases. There are 15 residues in the CDR3. CDR1 DFQATT and CDR2 SNEGSKA come from the germline V gene (reference sequence). The DNA for the CDR3 is TGCAGTGCTAGAGACAGACAGGGACCCAATCAGCCCCAGCATTTT. Protein product: CSARDRQGPNQPQHF.

This clonotype has a handful of counts. This chain joins TRBV30 and TRBJ1-2; D uncertain. Germline-derived CDR1 and CDR2 are GTSNPN and SVGIG (reference sequence). The V end lost 4 bases, the J end lost 4 bases, and 4 bases lay between the germline ends. This CDR3 is built from 10 residues. The CDR3 loop is CAWIGYGYTF. The CDR3 DNA sequence: TGTGCCTGGATAGGCTATGGCTACACCTTC.

This CDR3 is CASRGLAGGVDTQYF. In nucleotides, the CDR3 is TGTGCCAGCAGGGGACTAGCGGGAGGGGTAGATACGCAGTATTTT. This chain uses TRBV12-3 or TRBV12-4 with TRBJ2-3, with 16 nucleotides matching TRBD2. J lost 5 bases, V lost 6 bases, and 2 bases had no gene match. The CDR3 covers 15 residues.

This clonotype was seen a few times. The chain recombines TRBV11-2 with TRBJ2-7; 9 bases align to TRBD1. This CDR3 has 18 amino acids. J lost 1 base, V lost 0 bases, and 10 bases had no gene match. Looked up from germline, CDR1 is SGHAT and CDR2 is FQNNGV. The CDR3 loop is CASSLERLGTGFSYEQYF. The CDR3 DNA sequence: TGTGCCAGCAGCTTAGAGAGGTTGGGGACAGGGTTTTCCTACGAGCAGTACTTC.

V gene TRBV9 combines with J gene TRBJ2-3, with D unclear. The germline CDR1 and CDR2 sequences are SGDLS and YYNGEE. V lost 5 bases to trimming and J lost 6 bases, with 13 bases between them. This CDR3 comprises 13 residues. DNA of the CDR3: TGTGCCAGCAGACCCCTTGGACGGGATACGCAGTATTTT. As protein: CASRPLGRDTQYF.

This rearrangement joins TRBV12-3 or TRBV12-4 to TRBJ1-1, with D perhaps matching TRBD1 (5 bases). Trimming left V 6 bases short and J 3 bases short, with 14 bases between. This CDR3 is 14 amino acids long. CDR3 residues: CASSSVGADTEAFF. The CDR3 bases are TGTGCCAGCAGCTCAGTTGGGGCCGACACTGAAGCTTTCTTT.

This clonotype has only a few counts. The rearrangement links TRBV6-6 to TRBJ1-2; weak D call: TRBD1 (6 bases). Germline V lookup: CDR1 MNHNY, CDR2 SVGAGI (reference sequence). V was shortened by 2 bases and J by 8 bases, with 18 bases between the two germline ends. The CDR3 covers 15 residues. CDR3 sequence reads: CASSYNPGHQEGYTF. In DNA, the CDR3 is TGTGCCAGCAGTTACAACCCGGGACATCAAGAGGGCTACACCTTC.

This clonotype was counted a few times. The chain carries TRBV20-1 and TRBJ2-7; tentative D call: TRBD2 (6 bases). This CDR3 comprises 16 residues. Germline V lookup: CDR1 DFQATT, CDR2 SNEGSKA (reference sequence). Trimming pared 0 bases from V and 0 bases from J, leaving 15 bases between. CDR3 bases: TGCAGTGCTAGAGAAATCGCGGGGAGGAACTCCTACGAGCAGTACTTC. Translated, it gives CSAREIAGRNSYEQYF.

This chain links TRBV6-2 or TRBV6-3 with TRBJ1-2; D is ambiguous. Germline-derived CDR1 and CDR2 are MNHEY and SVGEGT. The CDR3 loop spans 12 amino acids. The germline V and J ends were trimmed by 0 bases and 9 bases, with 8 bases remaining between them. CDR3 DNA: TGTGCCAGCAGTTACTCGTGGCCGAGCTACACCTTC. Residues: CASSYSWPSYTF.

The chain links TRBV24-1 to TRBJ2-1; 8 nucleotides line up with TRBD1. V lost 4 bases and J lost 4; bases outside the gene matches: 8. The CDR3 has 16 residues. Germline loops: CDR1 KGHDR, CDR2 SFDVKD. CDR3: CATSETGTGDYNEQFF. The CDR3 coding sequence is TGTGCCACCAGTGAGACCGGGACAGGCGATTACAATGAGCAGTTCTTC.

J is TRBJ2-6 and V is TRBV7-9, with D maybe TRBD1 (5 bases). The CDR3 contains 16 residues. V was cut by 4 bases and J by 3 bases, with 13 bases left in between. Germline V gives CDR1 SEHNR, CDR2 FQNEAQ (reference sequence). The CDR3 protein is CASSYRSGSGANVLTF. The CDR3 DNA reads as TGTGCCAGCAGCTACAGGTCCGGTAGTGGGGCCAACGTCCTGACTTTC.

J is TRBJ2-1 and V is TRBV5-1; D is possibly TRBD2 (6 bases). This CDR3 has 17 residues. Deletions cut 1 base from V and 0 bases from J, with 14 bases between. Germline-derived CDR1 and CDR2 are SGHRS and YFSETQ. In nucleotides, the CDR3 is TGCGCCAGCAGCTTGATATCGGCGACTAGCTCCTACAATGAGCAGTTCTTC. Residues: CASSLISATSSYNEQFF.

This clonotype was counted only a few times. This chain links TRBV5-6 with TRBJ2-1, with D unresolved. The CDR3 is 14 amino acids. Germline-derived CDR1 and CDR2 are SGHDT and YYEEEE. V lost 0 bases and J 4 bases, leaving 8 bases between the germline ends. The CDR3 bases are TGTGCCAGCAGCTTGGGGCAGAATTACAATGAGCAGTTCTTC. Translated: CASSLGQNYNEQFF.

This clonotype has more than one count but fewer than ten. The chain recombines TRBV5-1 with TRBJ2-7; D might be TRBD2 (6 bases). The CDR3 spans 13 residues. V was pared by 4 bases and J by 2 bases, with 10 bases between. Germline V gene sequence: CDR1 SGHRS, CDR2 YFSETQ. The CDR3 here is CASSERVTYEQYF. The CDR3 bases are TGCGCCAGCAGCGAGCGGGTCACCTACGAGCAGTACTTC.

At least ten counts were recorded for this clonotype. The J gene is TRBJ2-7, the V gene TRBV5-6; 9 bases align to TRBD1. V lost 0 bases to trimming and J lost 12 bases; unmatched junction nucleotides: 13. Germline V gives CDR1 SGHDT, CDR2 YYEEEE. This CDR3 is 15 amino acids long. In DNA form, the CDR3 reads TGTGCCAGCAGCTTGGGGGTAAGGACAGGGGATAATTCGTACTTC. Translation gives CASSLGVRTGDNSYF.

CDR3 bases: TGTGCCAGCAGTTTCTACGGGGACCGAGATCAGCCCCAGCATTTT. Encoded protein: CASSFYGDRDQPQHF. This chain uses TRBV12-3 or TRBV12-4 with TRBJ1-5; possible D gene TRBD1, 5 bases. This CDR3 has 15 amino acids. Trimming shortened V by 3 bases and J by 5 bases, and 14 bases separated the two germline ends.

The V call is TRBV6-2 or TRBV6-3, the J call TRBJ2-1; the match to TRBD2 covers 7 bases. V lost 6 bases, J lost 6 bases, and 14 bases stayed unmatched. The CDR3 is made up of 16 amino acids. The germline gives CDR1 MNHEY, CDR2 SVGEGT. The CDR3 coding sequence is TGTGCCAGCAGCACCCGGGGCAGCGGGAAATCCAATGAGCAGTTCTTC. Protein: CASSTRGSGKSNEQFF.

The CDR3: CATSDWQTQYF. CDR3 nucleotides: TGTGCCACCAGTGATTGGCAGACCCAGTACTTC. The chain recombines TRBV24-1 with TRBJ2-5; D uncertain. Trimming cost V 2 bases and J 6 bases, with 3 bases left between them. Germline V gene data show CDR1 as KGHDR and CDR2 as SFDVKD. The CDR3 has 11 residues.

This clonotype has only one observation. The chain has TRBV20-1 and TRBJ2-4, with D perhaps matching TRBD2 (5 bases). This CDR3 has 13 amino acids. Per germline, CDR1 DFQATT and CDR2 SNEGSKA (reference sequence). The V end was cut by 1 base, the J end by 8 bases, with 12 bases between. CDR3 in DNA: TGCAGTGCTAGAGCCAGTGACTATTACATTCAGTACTTC. The encoded protein is CSARASDYYIQYF.

This clonotype came up a few times. V is TRBV3-1 and J is TRBJ2-3; the match to TRBD1 covers 7 bases. The trim removed 4 bases at V and 6 bases at J, leaving 10 bases unmatched. The germline V gene encodes CDR1 LGHDT and CDR2 YNNKEL (reference sequence). The CDR3 is 15 residues long. The CDR3 coding sequence is TGTGCCAGCAGCCCTCGGACAGGATCGGGGGATACGCAGTATTTT. This encodes CASSPRTGSGDTQYF.

This clonotype has a count of ten or more. The J gene is TRBJ2-3, the V gene TRBV9; D is possibly TRBD1 (6 bases). The CDR3 extends over 13 amino acids. CDR1 SGDLS and CDR2 YYNGEE come from the germline V gene. V was cut by 3 bases and J by 6 bases, with 11 bases left in between. CDR3 residues: CASSDSGADTQYF. Here the CDR3 DNA reads TGTGCCAGCAGCGATTCAGGGGCGGATACGCAGTATTTT.

The table lists this clonotype with a few counts. The rearrangement joins TRBV12-3 or TRBV12-4 to TRBJ1-1; the D gene is possibly TRBD1 (6 bases). Between the trimmed V and J ends, which lost 5 bases and 5 bases, there was a span of 15 bases. CDR3 size: 14 residues. CDR3 DNA sequence: TGTGCCAGCAGTGAAACAGGGTCGAGGACTGAAGCTTTCTTT. Translation: CASSETGSRTEAFF.

This clonotype was found a few times. V usage is TRBV7-2 and J usage is TRBJ2-7; tentatively, D is TRBD1 (6 bases). This CDR3 contains 13 residues. V lost 9 bases and J lost 1, with 13 bases in between. Germline CDR1 SGHTA, CDR2 FQGNSA. In DNA, the CDR3 is TGTGCCAGTTGTCAGGGGCGGTCCTACGAGCAGTACTTC. Its translation: CASCQGRSYEQYF.

A word on this clonotype: At one end, the junction sequence differs from germline, possibly due to a read error. The chain carries TRBV7-7 and TRBJ1-3; D is ambiguous. The germline V gene encodes CDR1 SSHAT and CDR2 FNYEAQ (reference sequence). The CDR3 is 14 residues long. Here the CDR3 reads CASSFCRSGNTIYF. CDR3 DNA sequence: TGTGCTAGCAGCTTTTGCCGCAGTGGAAACACCATATATTTT.

This clonotype was seen only a few times. CDR3 region: CASSVRDRGFSPFHSPLHF. CDR3 DNA sequence: TGTGCCAGCAGCGTCCGGGACAGGGGTTTCTCCCCATTCCATTCACCCCTCCACTTT. This sequence joins TRBV21-1 and TRBJ1-6; the D call of TRBD1 is as the table states it, not checked on the DNA. TRBV21-1 is assigned pseudogene status. The length of the CDR3 is 19 residues.